This entry describes one T cell receptor beta chain. The sample holds many counts of this clonotype. The clone's antigen remains unknown. The input lacks base qualities; no much larger clone sits a single base away. This specimen comes from a study of T cells in Graves' hyperthyroidism and ophthalmopathy (dated by TCRdb to between 2018 and 2021). In the study overall: Peripheral blood samples were taken at initial diagnosis, before any treatment was given. To identify TCR V-J signatures that set the groups apart, the researchers used a discovery cohort of approximately 98 patients, made up of some 41 with Graves' ophthalmopathy and some 60 with stable Graves' hyperthyroidism. The study also compared thyroid tissue and blood T-cell repertoires from several Graves' hyperthyroidism patients. Following sampling, methimazole starting at 30 mg daily was given to hyperthyroidism patients, and high-dose intravenous methylprednisolone was given to ophthalmopathy patients. Prospective prediction of ophthalmopathy was tested in an independent validation cohort of 18 to 20 hyperthyroidism patients and 17 patients who later progressed to ophthalmopathy. The paper describes TCR Vbeta CDR3 sequencing of fewer than 150 peripheral blood samples, made up of 43 ophthalmopathy patients, approximately 76 hyperthyroidism patients and 17 progressor patients. The 75 to 100 discovery patients were randomly split 7:3 into training and test sets. The paper's findings and limits, for the study overall: Most expanded thyroid clonotypes (frequency above 0.001) were also found in blood, which suggests that blood repertoires may mirror thyroid immune responses. In validation, the model predicted progression to ophthalmopathy with approximately 71% sensitivity and 72% to 85% specificity, a median of approximately 6.7 months before onset. In cross-validation, a model built on a 13 V-J signature told ophthalmopathy apart from stable hyperthyroidism with 87.88% sensitivity and roughly 81% specificity, and in testing the same model reached 80%/75%. No statistical method was used to set the sample size in advance, and investigators knew the group allocation.

Counted from cysteine to phenylalanine, this CDR3 has 11 amino acids. The sequence is cut down to CDR3 DNA, 33 bases in frame from base 1. V gives up 5 bases and J gives up 9 bases, and the segment between their germline ends measures 10 bases. From a lookup of the germline V gene, CDR1 and CDR2 are SGHTA and FQGNSA. The TCR beta CDR3 regions were amplified from RNA transcripts. The first round of RT-PCR for the TCR CDR3 was performed with the HTBI primer set and the Qiagen OneStep RT-PCR kit. Libraries were constructed in a second round of multiplex PCR, after which size selection and purification were performed. Sequencing of the libraries was done on an Illumina HiSeq2000 using paired-end 100 bp reads. In the original analysis: Raw data were processed with SOAPnuke, discarding reads with adapters, uncalled bases, mean Phred below 15, or no exact constant-primer or identifier match. High-quality paired reads were merged using COPE v1.2.5, and each unique nucleotide sequence was defined as a clonotype. Clonotypes were aligned to IMGT TRBV, TRBD and TRBJ reference segments using MiTCR v1.1. The analysis was restricted to V-J combinations with a frequency above 0.0001, which together covered about 99% of the repertoires. A TCS score was defined as the ratio between F50 (clonal expansion) and ExV (chaos), using BLOSUM62-based TCRdist between CDR3 peptides within each V-J. Welch's t-statistics and random forest reduced roughly 530 V-J features to 10 to 15, which were used in a naive Bayes classifier (R e1071). TCRdb trimmed public reads at Q25 via fastp, called clones via MiXCR and kept in-frame beta chains. When rows share a CDR3 protein, they turn into one entry using the most common DNA and genes. TCRdb, rather than the study authors, made the V and J calls. The sample table contains 560,000 or so distinct CDR3 sequences; only one count was recorded for 15% to 20% of them. The ten largest clones take up less than 55% of the sample.

In the ophthalmopathy patients, disease was moderately to severely active, with a Clinical Activity Score of 3 or more, a NOSPECS grade of 4 or more, and a duration of less than 3 months. Any patient with an uncontrolled infection, another autoimmune disease, pregnancy or lactation was excluded. Diagnoses relied on clinical symptoms, serum thyroxine and TRAb, thyroid ultrasound and orbital computed tomography. PBMCs were isolated from 8 to 10 ml of fresh peripheral blood by Ficoll-Paque density gradient centrifugation. Total RNA was extracted with Trizol reagent, and quality was checked on an Agilent 2100 Bioanalyzer.

The sequenced sample was blood. The sequence was collected from a man aged 40-49 years with Graves' ophthalmopathy. The chain is assembled from TRBV7-2 and TRBJ2-5, with the D segment identity uncertain. The bases are TGTGCCAGCAGCCCTCAAGTGGCCCAGTACTTC. This yields the protein CASSPQVAQYF.